This T cell receptor beta chain was sequenced in a study of CD8 T cells in ankylosing spondylitis (dated by TCRdb to about 2017). In terms of the full investigation: T cell receptor beta repertoires were profiled in healthy donors and ankylosing spondylitis patients so that disease-linked TCR variants could be found. Peripheral blood samples were taken, and synovial fluid was additionally collected from ankylosing spondylitis patients. The full study cohort was made up of about 25 ankylosing spondylitis patients and 108 healthy donors.

The sample was run on an Illumina HiSeq 2500. TCR beta libraries were prepared by quantitative 5'-RACE with molecular barcodes. As for the original processing: A new computational method, built on a probabilistic model of VDJ rearrangement, was used to identify disease-linked TCR variants. Using fastp trimming at Q25 and MiXCR clonotype assembly, TCRdb reanalyzed the public sequencing data and kept in-frame beta chains. Under each unique CDR3 protein, matching rows form one entry showing the most common genes and DNA. It is TCRdb's table, rather than the study itself, that gives the V and J calls and clone size. The sample includes 25,000 to 35,000 distinct CDR3 sequences, with 5.3% observed a single time. The top ten clones comprise about 1.7% of the sample. This clonotype was counted many times. Its target antigen remains unknown. It has no much larger one-base neighbor in the sample; base qualities were not kept.

General findings and caveats noted by the study authors: In peripheral blood, the disease-linked clones were found at relatively low frequencies and had a CD8+ phenotype. Blood from ankylosing spondylitis patients appeared to be characterized by a TCR beta motif made up of under 10 highly homologous amino acid variants. Significant enrichment of the disease-linked clones was reported in matched synovial fluid samples from ankylosing spondylitis patients. Some of the motif variants had been reported before in the synovial fluid and blood of reactive arthritis patients, a finding that suggests common disease-initiation mechanisms.

Source material: blood, either unsorted or a sorted T cell fraction (not recorded which). The TCR originated in a female donor with ankylosing spondylitis or in good health (not recorded which).

The CDR3 sequence is CASSVEAGYQETQYF. The DNA is as follows: TGTGCCAGCAGCGTAGAAGCGGGGTACCAAGAGACCCAGTACTTC. The sequence links TRBV9 to TRBJ2-5, and 7 junctional nucleotides match TRBD2. Looking up the germline V gene yields CDR1 SGDLS and CDR2 YYNGEE. The CDR3, from cysteine to phenylalanine, totals 15 residues. This entry keeps only the CDR3 DNA: 45 bases, framed from base 1. Trimming accounts for 0 bases at V and 0 bases at J, while the number of junction bases matched to no gene is 2.